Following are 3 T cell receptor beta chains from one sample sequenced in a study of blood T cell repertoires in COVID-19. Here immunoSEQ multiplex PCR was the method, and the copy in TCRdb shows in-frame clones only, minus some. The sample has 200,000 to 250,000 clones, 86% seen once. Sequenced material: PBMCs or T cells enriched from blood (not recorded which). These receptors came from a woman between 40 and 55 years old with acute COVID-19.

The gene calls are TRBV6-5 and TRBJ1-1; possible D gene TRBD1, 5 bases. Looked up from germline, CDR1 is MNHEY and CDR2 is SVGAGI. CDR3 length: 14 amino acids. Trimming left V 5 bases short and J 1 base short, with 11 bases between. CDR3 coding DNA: TGTGCCAGCAGTAGGGGAGGGAAGAACACTGAAGCTTTCTTT. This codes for CASSRGGKNTEAFF.

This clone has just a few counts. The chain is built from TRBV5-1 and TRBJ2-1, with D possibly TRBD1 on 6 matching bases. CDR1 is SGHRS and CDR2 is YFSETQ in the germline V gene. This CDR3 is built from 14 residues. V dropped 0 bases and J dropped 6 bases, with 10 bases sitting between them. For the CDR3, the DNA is TGCGCCAGCAGCTTGGACAGGGTTATCAATGAGCAGTTCTTC. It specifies CASSLDRVINEQFF. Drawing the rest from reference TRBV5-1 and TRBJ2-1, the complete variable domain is KAGVTQTPRYLIKTRGQQVTLSCSPISGHRSVSWYQQTPGQGLQFLFEYFSETQRNKGNFPGRFSGRQFSNSRSEMNVSTLELGDSALYLCASSLDRVINEQFFGPGTRLTVL.

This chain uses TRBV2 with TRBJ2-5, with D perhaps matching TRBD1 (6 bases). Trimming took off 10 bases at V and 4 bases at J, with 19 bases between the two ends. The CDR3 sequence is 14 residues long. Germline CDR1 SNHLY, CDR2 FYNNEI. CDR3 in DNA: TGTGCCATGCTAGACTCAGGGGACGCAGAGACCCAGTACTTC. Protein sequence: CAMLDSGDAETQYF.